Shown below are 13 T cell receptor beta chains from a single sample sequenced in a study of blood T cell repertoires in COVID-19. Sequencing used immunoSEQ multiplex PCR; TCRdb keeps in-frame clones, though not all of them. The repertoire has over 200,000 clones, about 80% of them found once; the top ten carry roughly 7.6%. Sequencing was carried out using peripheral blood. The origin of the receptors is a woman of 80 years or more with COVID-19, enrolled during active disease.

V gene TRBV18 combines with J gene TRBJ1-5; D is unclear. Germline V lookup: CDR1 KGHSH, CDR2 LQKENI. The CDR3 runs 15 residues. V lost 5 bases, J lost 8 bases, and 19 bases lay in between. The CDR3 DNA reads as TGTGCCAGCTCAATAGGGAGTTCTTCGGAGGAGCCCCAGCATTTT. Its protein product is CASSIGSSSEEPQHF.

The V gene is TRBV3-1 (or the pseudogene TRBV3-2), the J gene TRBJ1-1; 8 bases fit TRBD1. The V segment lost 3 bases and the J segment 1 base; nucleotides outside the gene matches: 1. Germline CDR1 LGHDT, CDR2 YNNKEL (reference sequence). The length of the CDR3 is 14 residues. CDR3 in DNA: TGTGCCAGCAGCCAGACAGGGGCGAACACTGAAGCTTTCTTT. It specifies CASSQTGANTEAFF.

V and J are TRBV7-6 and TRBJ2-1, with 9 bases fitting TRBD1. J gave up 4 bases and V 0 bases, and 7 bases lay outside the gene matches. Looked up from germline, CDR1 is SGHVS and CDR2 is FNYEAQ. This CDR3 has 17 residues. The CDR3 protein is CASSLASGTGRYNEQFF. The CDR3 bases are TGTGCCAGCAGCTTAGCCTCCGGGACAGGGAGGTACAATGAGCAGTTCTTC.

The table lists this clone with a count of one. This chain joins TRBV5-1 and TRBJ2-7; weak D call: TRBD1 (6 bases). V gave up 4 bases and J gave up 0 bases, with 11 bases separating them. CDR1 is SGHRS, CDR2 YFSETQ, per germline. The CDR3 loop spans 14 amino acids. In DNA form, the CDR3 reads TGCGCCAGCAGCCCGGTACAGGGCTCCTACGAGCAGTACTTC. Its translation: CASSPVQGSYEQYF.

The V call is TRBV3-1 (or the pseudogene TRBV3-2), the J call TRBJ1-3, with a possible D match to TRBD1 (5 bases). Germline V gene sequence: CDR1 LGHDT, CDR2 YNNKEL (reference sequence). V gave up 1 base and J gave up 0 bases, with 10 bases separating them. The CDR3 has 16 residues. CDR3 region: CASSQVLRDSGNTIYF. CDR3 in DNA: TGTGCCAGCAGCCAAGTCCTCAGGGACTCTGGAAACACCATATATTTT.

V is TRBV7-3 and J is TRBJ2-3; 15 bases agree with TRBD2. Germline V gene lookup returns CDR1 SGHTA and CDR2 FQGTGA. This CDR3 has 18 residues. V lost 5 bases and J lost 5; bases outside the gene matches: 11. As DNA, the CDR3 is TGTGCCAGCAGCCCGTTGGGACTAGCGGGGGGAGGTGGAGATACGCAGTATTTT. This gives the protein CASSPLGLAGGGGDTQYF.

The CDR3 sequence is CASSQEYSGALDTQYF. The CDR3 coding sequence is TGTGCCAGCAGCCAAGAGTATAGCGGGGCCCTAGATACGCAGTATTTT. The gene calls are TRBV4-2 and TRBJ2-3; TRBD2 matches at 8 bases. Trimming removed 0 bases from V and 5 bases from J; junction bases left unmatched: 7. CDR1 is LGHNA and CDR2 is YNFKEQ in the germline V gene. The CDR3 runs to 16 residues.

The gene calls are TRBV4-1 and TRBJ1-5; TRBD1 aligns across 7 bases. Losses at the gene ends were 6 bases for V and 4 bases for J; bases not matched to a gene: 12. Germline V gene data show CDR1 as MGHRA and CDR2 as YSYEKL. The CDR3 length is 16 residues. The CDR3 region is CASSTYEGAGNQPQHF. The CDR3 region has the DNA TGCGCCAGCAGTACCTATGAGGGGGCGGGAAATCAGCCCCAGCATTTT.

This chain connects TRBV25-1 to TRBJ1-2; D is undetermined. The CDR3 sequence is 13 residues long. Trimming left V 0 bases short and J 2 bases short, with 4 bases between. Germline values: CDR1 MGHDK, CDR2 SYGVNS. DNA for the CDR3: TGTGCCAGCAGTGAATACAGAAACTATGGCTACACCTTC. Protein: CASSEYRNYGYTF.

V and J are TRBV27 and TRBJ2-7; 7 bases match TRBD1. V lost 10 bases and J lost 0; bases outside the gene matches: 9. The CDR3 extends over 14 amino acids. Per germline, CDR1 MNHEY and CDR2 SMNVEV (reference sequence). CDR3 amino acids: CATRPGTVSYEQYF. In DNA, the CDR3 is TGTGCCACCCGACCCGGGACAGTCTCCTACGAGCAGTACTTC.

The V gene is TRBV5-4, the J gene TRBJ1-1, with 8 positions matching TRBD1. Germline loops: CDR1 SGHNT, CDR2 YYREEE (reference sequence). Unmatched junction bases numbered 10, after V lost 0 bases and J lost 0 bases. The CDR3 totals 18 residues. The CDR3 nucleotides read TGTGCCAGCAGCTTGGGTGGCGGGACAGGTCTTATGAACACTGAAGCTTTCTTT. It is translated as CASSLGGGTGLMNTEAFF.

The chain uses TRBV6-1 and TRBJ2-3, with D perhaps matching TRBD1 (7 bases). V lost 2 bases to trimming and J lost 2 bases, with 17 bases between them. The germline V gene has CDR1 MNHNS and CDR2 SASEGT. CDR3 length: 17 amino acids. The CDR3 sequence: CASSERRVQGNTDTQYF. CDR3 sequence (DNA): TGTGCCAGCAGTGAAAGGAGGGTACAGGGGAACACAGATACGCAGTATTTT.

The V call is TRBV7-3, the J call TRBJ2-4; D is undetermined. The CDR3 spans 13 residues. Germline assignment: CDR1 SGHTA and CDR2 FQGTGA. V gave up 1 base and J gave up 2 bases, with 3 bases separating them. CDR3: CASSLNSKNIQYF. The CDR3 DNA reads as TGTGCCAGCAGCTTAAACTCCAAAAACATTCAGTACTTC.